The clone carrying this T cell receptor (beta chain) occurred once. A single record per CDR3 protein comes from TCRdb applying MiXCR to the RT-PCR reads. This sample has around 170,000 distinct CDR3 sequences; 24% occur once, and the top ten carry more than 25%. The CDR3 extends over 13 amino acids. The V segment lost 4 bases and the J segment 7 bases; nucleotides outside the gene matches: 3. Germline values: CDR1 ENHRY, CDR2 SYGVKD. This sample is drawn from a study of patients and donors after allogeneic stem cell transplantation. The sequence came from a human donor who was either an allogeneic HSCT recipient or a stem cell or donor lymphocyte infusion donor (not recorded which). It is not recorded whose cells these are; they may come from a transplant donor. The material sequenced was blood, either unsorted or a sorted T cell fraction (not recorded which). This chain joins TRBV10-3 and TRBJ2-1; 8 nucleotides align to TRBD2. The CDR3 bases are TGTGCCATCAGTGGGACTAGCAGTAATGAGCAGTTCTTC. Its translation: CAISGTSSNEQFF.